This T cell receptor (beta chain) was sequenced during a study of blood T cells in healthy people across ages. Isolating PBMCs gave at least 7 million of these cells per sample. Study results and limitations: Possibly, changes in expanded clonotypes were confounded because donor CMV status was unknown. Older age coincided with a roughly linear decline in TCR beta diversity per million T cells.

The use of a sample-barcoded 5' primer and a J-beta primer mix characterized a second PCR of 7 to 11 cycles. Sequencing recovered at least 2.5 million CDR3-containing paired-end reads from each sample. Via MiXCR, TCRdb re-called the 5' RACE reads, giving one row per CDR3 protein. This table holds roughly 1,700,000 distinct CDR3 sequences, roughly 30% found once. The CDR3 sequence is 13 residues long. Deletions cut 10 bases from V and 3 bases from J, with 15 bases between. The germline V gene encodes CDR1 ENHRY and CDR2 SYGVKD. This clonotype appeared a few times. Its antigen is as yet unknown. Sample: blood. The chain recombines TRBV10-3 with TRBJ2-5; TRBD1 is a possible D gene (6 bases). The sequence derives from a woman aged 25 to 39 in good health. Here the CDR3 reads CATERTAKETQYF. CDR3 sequence (DNA): TGTGCCACGGAAAGGACAGCCAAAGAGACCCAGTACTTC.